This T cell receptor beta chain was sequenced for a study of cytomegalovirus exposure and HLA in healthy donors. Per germline, CDR1 MDHEN and CDR2 SYDVKM. Trimming removed 4 bases from V and 7 bases from J; junction bases left unmatched: 8. CDR3 length equals 15 residues. This clone was counted between two and nine times. PCR involved 60 Vbeta and 13 Jbeta primers. Method: immunoSEQ multiplex PCR; TCRdb's copy keeps in-frame clones and lacks some. The sample lists 98,000 or so clones, 60% to 80% seen once, with about 8.3% in the top ten. The sequence was collected from a female donor in good health and CMV-seronegative. The chain employs TRBV28 and TRBJ2-7; TRBD1 matches 12 bases. Material: PBMCs. The CDR3 spells CASSSTGTGGWEQYF. In DNA, the CDR3 is TGTGCCAGCAGTTCCACCGGGACAGGGGGCTGGGAGCAGTACTTC.